This T cell receptor (beta chain) was profiled in a study of cytomegalovirus exposure and HLA in healthy donors. This clone was seen more than once but under ten times. Its antigen is currently unknown. Primers: 60 Vbeta forward and 13 Jbeta reverse. Using immunoSEQ multiplex PCR, the repertoire was profiled, and TCRdb retains in-frame clones only, with some absent. The sample carries 210,000 or so clones, about 77% recorded once. Study observations and caveats: Certain sequence variants were highly shared and formed a cluster, and this cluster was likely a sequencing artifact. In a later analysis, TCR beta V- and J-gene trimming showed a link to a missense DCLRE1C variant. Analysis performed later found more than 15,000 TCR beta sequences associated with HLA alleles at 0.05 false discovery rate.

The V and J ends lost 4 bases and 2 bases, in that order; junction bases with no gene match: 3. This CDR3 spans 14 amino acids. Germline CDR1 reads SGDLS; CDR2 reads YYNGEE. This TCR was sampled from a woman aged 25-40 years in good health and CMV-seropositive. The sample consisted of PBMCs. The chain employs TRBV9 and TRBJ2-7; 10 bases fit TRBD1. The CDR3 DNA reads as TGTGCCAGCAGCCCCGGACAGGGGGCCTACGAGCAGTACTTC. This gives the protein CASSPGQGAYEQYF. Drawing the rest from reference TRBV9 and TRBJ2-7, the complete variable domain is DSGVTQTPKHLITATGQRVTLRCSPRSGDLSVYWYQQSLDQGLQFLIQYYNGEERAKGNILERFSAQQFPDLHSELNLSSLELGDSALYFCASSPGQGAYEQYFGPGTRLTVT.